A single sample gave rise to the 10 T cell receptor beta chains below, sequenced in a study of cytomegalovirus exposure and HLA in healthy donors. Researchers ran the PCR with 60 Vbeta and 13 Jbeta primers. Here immunoSEQ multiplex PCR was the method, and the copy in TCRdb shows in-frame clones only, minus some. The table lists 130,000 or so clones, approximately 80% of them singletons, with more than 4% in the top ten. The sequenced sample consisted of PBMCs. These receptors were collected from a male donor in good health and CMV-seropositive.

The rearrangement uses TRBV10-3 and TRBJ1-1; possible D gene TRBD1, 6 bases. Trimming left V 7 bases short and J 10 bases short, with 13 bases between. The CDR3 sequence is 11 residues long. The V gene's germline CDR1 is ENHRY and CDR2 SYGVKD. The CDR3 bases are TGTGCCATCATAGCAGGGGAACGAGCTTTCTTT. It translates to CAIIAGERAFF.

The rearrangement links TRBV2 to TRBJ2-7; 7 nucleotides match TRBD1. The CDR3 is 14 amino acids. The J segment lost 3 bases and the V segment lost 9 bases, leaving 11 bases of the junction unmatched. Per the germline V gene, CDR1 is SNHLY and CDR2 is FYNNEI. CDR3 in amino acids: CASSQQGSGYEQYF. The CDR3 DNA reads as TGTGCCAGTTCACAACAGGGGTCGGGCTACGAGCAGTACTTC.

The chain recombines TRBV6-5 with TRBJ1-4; D remains unclear. This CDR3 comprises 15 residues. V was pared by 6 bases and J by 0 bases, with 11 bases between. Germline assignment: CDR1 MNHEY and CDR2 SVGAGI. The DNA of the CDR3 is TGTGCCAGCAGAGCCAGGCCTGCAACTAATGAAAAACTGTTTTTT. It codes for CASRARPATNEKLFF.

The gene calls are TRBV5-5 and TRBJ2-5, with 9 bases aligning to TRBD1. This CDR3 has 15 amino acids. With V trimmed by 4 bases and J by 5 bases, 9 bases remained unmatched. Germline CDR1 SGHKS, CDR2 YYEKEE (reference sequence). CDR3 in DNA: TGTGCCAGCAGCCTCGGACAGGGGACGCGGGAGACCCAGTACTTC. Protein product: CASSLGQGTRETQYF.

This chain uses TRBV5-1 with TRBJ2-2; TRBD2 matches 13 bases. In germline, CDR1 is SGHRS, CDR2 YFSETQ. This CDR3 spans 15 amino acids. J gave up 6 bases and V 3 bases, and 2 bases lay outside the gene matches. The CDR3 spells CASSSGLAGPGELFF. The CDR3 bases are TGCGCCAGCAGCTCGGGACTAGCGGGACCCGGGGAGCTGTTTTTT.

This clone is a singleton in its sample. The rearrangement links TRBV5-6 to TRBJ1-6, with a weak D call TRBD1 (5 bases). The germline CDR1 and CDR2 sequences are SGHDT and YYEEEE. The CDR3 runs 17 residues. Trimming took off 1 base at V and 4 bases at J, with 15 bases between the two ends. CDR3 sequence (DNA): TGTGCCAGCAGCTTGTTTCAGGGAGGAGGGTATAATTCACCCCTCCACTTT. Translation gives CASSLFQGGGYNSPLHF.

This chain connects TRBV2 to TRBJ2-7; D may be TRBD2 (6 bases). V lost 6 bases to trimming and J lost 7 bases, with 16 bases between them. The CDR3 is 13 amino acids. Germline CDR1 is SNHLY and CDR2 is FYNNEI. In nucleotides, the CDR3 is TGTGCCAGCAGCGAAACAGTGGAGGGAGAGCAGTACTTC. It specifies CASSETVEGEQYF.

The chain couples TRBV6-6 to TRBJ2-7; a weak D match, TRBD1 (7 bases). Trimming removed 1 base at V and 6 bases at J, with 16 bases between. CDR1 is MNHNY and CDR2 is SVGAGI in the germline V gene (reference sequence). This CDR3 has 15 amino acids. The CDR3 region is CASSYYRTGLREQYF. The CDR3 nucleotides are TGTGCCAGCAGTTACTACCGGACAGGACTACGCGAGCAGTACTTC.

The CDR3 DNA is TGTGCCAGCAGTGATGGGACAGGGGGCAGTCAGCCCCAGCATTTT. It is translated as CASSDGTGGSQPQHF. V usage is TRBV6-1 and J usage is TRBJ1-5; 12 bases match TRBD1. This CDR3 comprises 15 residues. Germline V gene lookup returns CDR1 MNHNS and CDR2 SASEGT. With 3 bases clipped from V and 6 bases from J, the junction kept 3 bases outside the gene matches.

This rearrangement joins TRBV4-1 to TRBJ2-3; TRBD1 matches 7 bases. The CDR3 has 15 residues. J gave up 1 base and V 3 bases, and 4 bases lay outside the gene matches. Germline-derived CDR1 and CDR2 are MGHRA and YSYEKL. The CDR3 region is CASSHPTGGTDTQYF. For the CDR3, the DNA is TGCGCCAGCAGCCACCCTACAGGGGGCACAGATACGCAGTATTTT.